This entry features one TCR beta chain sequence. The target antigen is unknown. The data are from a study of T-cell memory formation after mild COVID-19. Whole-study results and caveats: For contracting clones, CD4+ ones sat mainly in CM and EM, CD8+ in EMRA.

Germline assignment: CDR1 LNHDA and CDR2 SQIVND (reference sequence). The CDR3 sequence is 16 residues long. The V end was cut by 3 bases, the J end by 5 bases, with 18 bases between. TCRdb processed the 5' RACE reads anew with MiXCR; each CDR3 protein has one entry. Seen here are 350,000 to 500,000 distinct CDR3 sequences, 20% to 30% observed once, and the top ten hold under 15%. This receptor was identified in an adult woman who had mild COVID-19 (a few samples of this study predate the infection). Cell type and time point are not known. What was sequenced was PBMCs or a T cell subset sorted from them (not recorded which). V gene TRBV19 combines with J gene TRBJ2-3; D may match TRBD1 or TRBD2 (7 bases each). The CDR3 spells CASSIPGGVTGDTQYF. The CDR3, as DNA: TGTGCCAGTAGTATCCCAGGGGGGGTCACGGGAGATACGCAGTATTTT.